Sequencing of this T cell receptor (beta chain) was carried out in a study of blood T cell repertoires in COVID-19. Germline lookup yields CDR1 SGHAT and CDR2 FQNNGV. After removal of 5 bases from V and 5 bases from J, the junction contained 8 bases not matched to a gene. The CDR3 has 14 residues. Measured with immunoSEQ multiplex PCR; TCRdb has only the in-frame clones, and not every one. The sample shows approximately 200,000 clones, 86% of them seen only once. J is TRBJ2-5 and V is TRBV11-2, with 7 bases aligning to TRBD1. The TCR sequence derives from a woman aged 25 to 39 who had been exposed to COVID-19. Sample: PBMCs or T cells enriched from blood (not recorded which). The CDR3 coding sequence is TGTGCCAGCAGCACCGACAGGGCTCATGAGACCCAGTACTTC. It is translated as CASSTDRAHETQYF. Using reference TRBV11-2 and TRBJ2-5 for the parts outside the CDR3, the full variable domain is EAGVAQSPRYKIIEKRQSVAFWCNPISGHATLYWYQQILGQGPKLLIQFQNNGVVDDSQLPKDRFSAERLKGVDSTLKIQPAKLEDSAVYLCASSTDRAHETQYFGPGTRLLVL.